This T cell receptor (beta chain) is drawn from a study of cytomegalovirus exposure and HLA in healthy donors. Study results and caveats: Immune exposure information comprised only CMV serostatus. The study labeled 164 TCR beta chains cytomegalovirus-associated. Within a later analysis, the majority of CMV-associated TCR beta chains appeared HLA-restricted.

The CDR3 is 17 residues long. V dropped 6 bases and J dropped 9; count of bases not matched to a gene: 18. Germline CDR1 LNHDA, CDR2 SQIVND (reference sequence). A single count supports this clone. Its antigen is not known. Whereas donors were nominally healthy upon sampling, unrecorded immune exposures were probable. Vbeta (60) and Jbeta (13) primers were used in the PCR. Assay used: immunoSEQ multiplex PCR; TCRdb lists only in-frame clones, some missing. The data contain 110,000 to 150,000 clones, 75% to 80% of them singletons. V and J are TRBV19 and TRBJ2-1; 9 bases map to TRBD1. The sequence came from a female donor in good health and CMV-seronegative. Sequenced material: PBMCs. The CDR3 DNA reads TGTGCCAGTAGCCCGAGGACAGGGGCCATACTCAGCGGTGAGCAGTTCTTC. This encodes CASSPRTGAILSGEQFF.